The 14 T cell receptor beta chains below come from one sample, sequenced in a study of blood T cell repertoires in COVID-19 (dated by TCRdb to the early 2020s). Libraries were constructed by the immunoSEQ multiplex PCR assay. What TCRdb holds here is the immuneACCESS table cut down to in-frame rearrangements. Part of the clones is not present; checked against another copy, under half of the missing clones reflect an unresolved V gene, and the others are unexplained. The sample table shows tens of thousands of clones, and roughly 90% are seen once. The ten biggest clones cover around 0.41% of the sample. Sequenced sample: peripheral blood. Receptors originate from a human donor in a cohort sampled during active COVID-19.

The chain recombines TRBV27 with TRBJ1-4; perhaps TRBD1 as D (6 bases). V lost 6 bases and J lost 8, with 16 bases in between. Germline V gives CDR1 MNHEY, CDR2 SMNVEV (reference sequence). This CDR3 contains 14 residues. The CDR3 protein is CASSTEDSQEKLFF. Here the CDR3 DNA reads TGTGCCAGCAGCACCGAGGACAGTCAGGAAAAACTGTTTTTT.

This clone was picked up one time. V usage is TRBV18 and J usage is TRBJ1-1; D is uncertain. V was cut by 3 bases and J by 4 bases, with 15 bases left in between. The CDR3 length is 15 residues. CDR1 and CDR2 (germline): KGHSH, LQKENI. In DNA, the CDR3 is TGTGCCAGCTCACCGCCACGTTATGAGGTCACTGAAGCTTTCTTT. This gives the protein CASSPPRYEVTEAFF.

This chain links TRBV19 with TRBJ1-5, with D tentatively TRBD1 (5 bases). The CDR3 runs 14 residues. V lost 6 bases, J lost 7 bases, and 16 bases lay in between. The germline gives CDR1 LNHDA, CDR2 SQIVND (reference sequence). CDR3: CASSSWDFRQPQHF. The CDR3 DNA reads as TGTGCCAGTAGCTCTTGGGACTTTCGGCAGCCCCAGCATTTT.

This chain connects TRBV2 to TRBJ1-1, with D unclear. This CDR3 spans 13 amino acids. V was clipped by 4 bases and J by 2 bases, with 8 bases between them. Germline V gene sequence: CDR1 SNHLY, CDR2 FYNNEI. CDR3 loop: CASSVEGNTEAFF. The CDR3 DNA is TGTGCCAGCAGTGTCGAGGGAAACACTGAAGCTTTCTTT.

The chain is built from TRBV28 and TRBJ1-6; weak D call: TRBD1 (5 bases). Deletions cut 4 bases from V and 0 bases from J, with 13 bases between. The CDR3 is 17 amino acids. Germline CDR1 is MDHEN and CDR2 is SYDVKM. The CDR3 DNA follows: TGTGCCAGCAGTTCAGGACATCTGAGCTCCTATAATTCACCCCTCCACTTT. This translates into CASSSGHLSSYNSPLHF.

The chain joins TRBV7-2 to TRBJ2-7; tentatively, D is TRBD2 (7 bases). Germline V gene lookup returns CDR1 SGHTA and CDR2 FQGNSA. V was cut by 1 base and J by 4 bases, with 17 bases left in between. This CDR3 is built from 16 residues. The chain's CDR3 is CASSLGHGGPGYEQYF. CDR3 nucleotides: TGTGCCAGCAGCTTAGGCCACGGGGGGCCGGGTTACGAGCAGTACTTC.

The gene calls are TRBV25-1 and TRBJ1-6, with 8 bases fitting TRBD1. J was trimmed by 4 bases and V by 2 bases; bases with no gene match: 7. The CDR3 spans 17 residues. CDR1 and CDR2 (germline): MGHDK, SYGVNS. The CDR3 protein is CASSETGGATYNSPLHF. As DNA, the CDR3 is TGTGCCAGCAGTGAAACAGGGGGTGCAACTTATAATTCACCCCTCCACTTT.

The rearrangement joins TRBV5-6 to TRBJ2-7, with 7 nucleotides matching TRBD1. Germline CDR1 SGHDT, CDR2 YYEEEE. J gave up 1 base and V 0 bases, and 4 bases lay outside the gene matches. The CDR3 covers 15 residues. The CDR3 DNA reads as TGTGCCAGCAGCTTGGAGGGGACAGCTTCCTACGAGCAGTACTTC. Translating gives CASSLEGTASYEQYF.

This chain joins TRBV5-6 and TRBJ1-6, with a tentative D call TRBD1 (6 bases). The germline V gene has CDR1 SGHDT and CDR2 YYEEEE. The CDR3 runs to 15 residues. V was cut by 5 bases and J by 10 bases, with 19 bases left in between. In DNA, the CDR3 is TGTGCCAGCAGTCTAACAGGGCCGGGTGGGTCACCCCTCCACTTT. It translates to CASSLTGPGGSPLHF.

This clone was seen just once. CDR3 loop: CASSLRGQPYEQYF. Written as DNA, the CDR3 is TGTGCCAGCAGCTTGAGGGGGCAGCCCTACGAGCAGTACTTC. The chain carries TRBV5-4 and TRBJ2-7; 7 nucleotides match TRBD1. The trim removed 1 base at V and 2 bases at J, leaving 3 bases unmatched. Germline assignment: CDR1 SGHNT and CDR2 YYREEE (reference sequence). The CDR3 loop spans 14 amino acids.

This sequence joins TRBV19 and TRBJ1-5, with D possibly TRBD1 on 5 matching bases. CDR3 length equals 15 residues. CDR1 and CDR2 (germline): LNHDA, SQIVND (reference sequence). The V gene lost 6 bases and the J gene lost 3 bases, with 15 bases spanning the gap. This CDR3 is CASSERAGINQPQHF. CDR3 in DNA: TGTGCCAGTAGCGAAAGGGCAGGGATCAATCAGCCCCAGCATTTT.

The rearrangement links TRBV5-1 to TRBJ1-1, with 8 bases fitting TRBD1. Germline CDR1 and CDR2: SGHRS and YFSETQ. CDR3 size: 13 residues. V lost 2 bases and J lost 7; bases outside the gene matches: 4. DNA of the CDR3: TGCGCCAGCAGCTTACAGGGGGGCAATGAAGCTTTCTTT. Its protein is CASSLQGGNEAFF.

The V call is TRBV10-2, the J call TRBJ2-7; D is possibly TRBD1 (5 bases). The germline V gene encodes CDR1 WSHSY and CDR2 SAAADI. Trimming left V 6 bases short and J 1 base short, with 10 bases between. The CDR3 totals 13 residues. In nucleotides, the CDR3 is TGCGCCAGCAGCCCAGGGATTTCCTACGAGCAGTACTTC. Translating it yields CASSPGISYEQYF.

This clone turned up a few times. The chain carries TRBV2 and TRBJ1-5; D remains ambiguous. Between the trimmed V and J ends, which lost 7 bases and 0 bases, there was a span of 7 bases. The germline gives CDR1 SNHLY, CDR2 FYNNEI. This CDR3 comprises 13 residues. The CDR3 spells CASTVYSNQPQHF. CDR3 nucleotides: TGTGCCAGCACCGTATATAGCAATCAGCCCCAGCATTTT. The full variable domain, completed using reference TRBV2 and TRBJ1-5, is EPEVTQTPSHQVTQMGQEVILRCVPISNHLYFYWYRQILGQKVEFLVSFYNNEISEKSEIFDDQFSVERPDGSNFTLKIRSTKLEDSAMYFCASTVYSNQPQHFGDGTRLSIL.